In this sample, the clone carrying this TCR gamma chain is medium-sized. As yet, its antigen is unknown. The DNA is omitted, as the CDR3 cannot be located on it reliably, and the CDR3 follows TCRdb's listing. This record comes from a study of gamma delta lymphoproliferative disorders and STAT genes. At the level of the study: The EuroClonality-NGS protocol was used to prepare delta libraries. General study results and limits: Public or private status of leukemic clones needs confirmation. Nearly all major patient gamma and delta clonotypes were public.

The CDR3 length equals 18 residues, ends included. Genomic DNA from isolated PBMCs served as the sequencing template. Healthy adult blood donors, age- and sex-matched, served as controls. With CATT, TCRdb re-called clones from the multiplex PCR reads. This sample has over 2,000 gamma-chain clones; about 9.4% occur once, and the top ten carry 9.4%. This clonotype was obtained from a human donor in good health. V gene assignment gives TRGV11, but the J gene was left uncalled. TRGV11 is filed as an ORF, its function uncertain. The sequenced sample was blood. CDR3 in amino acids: CTTVPAGLDNSNYYKKLF.